One sample yielded the 30 T cell receptor beta chains listed below, sequenced in a study of blood T cell repertoires in COVID-19 (dated by TCRdb to between 2020 and 2021). Libraries were prepared through the immunoSEQ multiplex PCR assay. TCRdb re-hosts the immuneACCESS table, in-frame sequences only. Its copies lack some clones; in the studies checked, an unresolved V gene accounts for under half of them, and the cause for the rest is not known. This sample lists roughly 200,000 clones; roughly 84% were detected once. Less than 3.5% of the sample belongs to the ten largest clones. What was sequenced was PBMCs or T cells enriched from blood (not recorded which). These receptors were taken from a woman aged 30 to 39 who had been exposed to COVID-19.

The chain couples TRBV2 to TRBJ1-3, with 9 bases matching TRBD1. Per the germline V gene, CDR1 is SNHLY and CDR2 is FYNNEI. The junction had 3 bases not matched to a gene; V was cut back by 4 bases and J by 2 bases. The CDR3 spans 15 residues. The CDR3 protein is CASSVGTGPGNTIYF. The CDR3 region has the DNA TGTGCCAGCAGTGTTGGGACAGGGCCTGGAAACACCATATATTTT.

This clone has only a few counts. The chain links TRBV20-1 to TRBJ1-2, with 9 bases matching TRBD1. Trimming removed 3 bases from V and 2 bases from J; junction bases left unmatched: 4. This CDR3 is 14 amino acids long. Germline V gene lookup returns CDR1 DFQATT and CDR2 SNEGSKA (reference sequence). DNA for the CDR3: TGCAGTGCTAGTACACAGGGGGCGAACTATGGCTACACCTTC. As protein: CSASTQGANYGYTF.

This clone was detected once. The V and J genes are TRBV10-3 and TRBJ1-1, with 10 bases lining up with TRBD1. The germline V gene has CDR1 ENHRY and CDR2 SYGVKD. The CDR3 consists of 14 residues. J was trimmed by 5 bases and V by 6 bases; bases with no gene match: 6. For the CDR3, the DNA is TGTGCCATCAGGGGGGACAGGGGAGGGACTGAAGCTTTCTTT. Encoded protein: CAIRGDRGGTEAFF.

This chain links TRBV6-4 with TRBJ2-3; 13 nucleotides agree with TRBD2. Germline V gives CDR1 MRHNA, CDR2 SNTAGT. The CDR3 sequence is 16 residues long. The V and J ends lost 6 bases and 2 bases, in that order; junction bases with no gene match: 5. The chain's CDR3 is CASSRLAGGLTDTQYF. Here the CDR3 DNA reads TGTGCCAGCAGCCGACTAGCGGGGGGACTCACAGATACGCAGTATTTT.

This rearrangement joins TRBV7-3 to TRBJ1-6, with D perhaps matching TRBD1 (6 bases). This CDR3 has 15 amino acids. V dropped 1 base and J dropped 6 bases, with 10 bases sitting between them. The germline V gene has CDR1 SGHTA and CDR2 FQGTGA. CDR3 DNA sequence: TGTGCCAGCAGCTTAAGTGGACAGATTAATTCACCCCTCCACTTT. This codes for CASSLSGQINSPLHF.

The gene calls are TRBV24-1 and TRBJ2-1; TRBD2 agrees at 8 bases. The CDR3 loop spans 13 amino acids. Germline V gene lookup returns CDR1 KGHDR and CDR2 SFDVKD. The ends lost 5 bases at V and 8 bases at J; junction bases unmatched: 4. The CDR3 coding sequence is TGTGCCACCAGTGTTAGCGGGGTCGATGAGCAGTTCTTC. Translating it yields CATSVSGVDEQFF.

The chain has TRBV7-6 and TRBJ2-3; 10 nucleotides match TRBD2. The CDR3 length is 16 residues. Looked up from germline, CDR1 is SGHVS and CDR2 is FNYEAQ. V shed 3 bases, J shed 5 bases, and the junction held 8 bases outside the gene matches. CDR3 coding DNA: TGTGCCAGCAGCTTCGGGGCTAGCGGGGGAATAGATACGCAGTATTTT. This gives the protein CASSFGASGGIDTQYF.

This chain links TRBV24-1 with TRBJ2-2; the match to TRBD1 covers 8 bases. This CDR3 is 13 amino acids long. Germline trimming cut 9 bases from V and 7 bases from J; bases unmatched to any gene: 6. The V gene's germline CDR1 is KGHDR and CDR2 SFDVKD. The CDR3 region has the DNA TGTGCCACCCAAGGACAGGGTGGCGGGGAGCTGTTTTTT. This sequence encodes CATQGQGGGELFF.

Written as DNA, the CDR3 is TGTGCCAGTACTAGGACAAGAAATGAAAAACTGTTTTTT. Translated: CASTRTRNEKLFF. The rearrangement links TRBV19 to TRBJ1-4; maybe TRBD1 (5 bases). Germline V CDR1 and CDR2: LNHDA, SQIVND (reference sequence). V lost 7 bases and J 5 bases, leaving 11 bases between the germline ends. The CDR3 runs to 13 residues.

V is TRBV11-3 and J is TRBJ2-2, with TRBD1 matching 7 bases. Looked up from germline, CDR1 is SGHNT and CDR2 is YENEEA. This CDR3 contains 16 residues. With V trimmed by 7 bases and J by 2 bases, 10 bases remained unmatched. The CDR3 sequence: CASKIPGTANTGELFF. CDR3 bases: TGTGCCAGCAAGATTCCCGGGACAGCAAACACCGGGGAGCTGTTTTTT.

This clone was observed a handful of times. The rearrangement uses TRBV12-5 and TRBJ1-2; maybe TRBD1 (5 bases). The CDR3 is 15 residues long. V was cut by 3 bases and J by 8 bases, with 19 bases left in between. CDR1 and CDR2 (germline): LGHNT, FRNRAP. The CDR3 DNA is TGTGCTAGTGGTTTCGCTCGGGTCAGGGTCGACGGCTACACCTTC. Its translation is CASGFARVRVDGYTF.

The chain combines TRBV18 with TRBJ1-2, with D possibly matching TRBD1 (6 bases). The germline gives CDR1 KGHSH, CDR2 LQKENI. This CDR3 region has 14 residues. Trimming stripped 2 bases from V and 3 bases from J, with 10 bases between. In DNA form, the CDR3 reads TGTGCCAGCTCACCAACAGGGTATGACTATGGCTACACCTTC. Protein: CASSPTGYDYGYTF.

The chain uses TRBV3-1 (or the pseudogene TRBV3-2) and TRBJ2-1; the match to TRBD2 covers 8 bases. Germline V gene sequence: CDR1 LGHDT, CDR2 YNNKEL (reference sequence). V trimming: 1 base; J trimming: 9 bases; junction bases outside the gene matches: 14. This CDR3 comprises 17 residues. CDR3 nucleotides: TGTGCCAGCAGCCAAGTATCCGCCCCGGGACTAGGAGGTGAGCAGTTCTTC. This gives the protein CASSQVSAPGLGGEQFF.

The chain uses TRBV6-5 and TRBJ1-1; 7 bases are shared with TRBD1. CDR3 length: 14 residues. CDR1 is MNHEY and CDR2 is SVGAGI in the germline V gene. V shed 5 bases, J shed 4 bases, and the junction held 7 bases outside the gene matches. The CDR3 DNA follows: TGTGCCAGCAGTCGTAGGGGGCAGGGCACTGAAGCTTTCTTT. Translation: CASSRRGQGTEAFF.

The chain's CDR3 is CASSRTGAYEQYF. The CDR3, as DNA: TGTGCCAGCAGCCGGACAGGTGCCTACGAGCAGTACTTC. J is TRBJ2-7 and V is TRBV7-6; TRBD1 agrees at 7 bases. J was trimmed by 2 bases and V by 5 bases; bases with no gene match: 3. This CDR3 has 13 amino acids. CDR1 is SGHVS, CDR2 FNYEAQ, per germline.

The chain links TRBV5-4 to TRBJ2-5, with 10 bases matching TRBD2. Germline CDR1 reads SGHNT; CDR2 reads YYREEE (reference sequence). Trimming removed 1 base from V and 2 bases from J; junction bases left unmatched: 5. The CDR3 length is 16 residues. The CDR3 loop reads CASSLKASGGQETQYF. Written as DNA, the CDR3 is TGTGCCAGCAGCTTGAAGGCTAGCGGGGGTCAAGAGACCCAGTACTTC.

The chain joins TRBV20-1 to TRBJ1-2, with D hard to call. This CDR3 spans 13 amino acids. The germline V and J ends were trimmed by 3 bases and 3 bases, with 11 bases remaining between them. The germline V gene has CDR1 DFQATT and CDR2 SNEGSKA (reference sequence). The CDR3 is CSASLRGYYGYTF. CDR3 DNA sequence: TGCAGTGCTAGTCTCCGCGGGTACTATGGCTACACCTTC.

The rearrangement joins TRBV30 to TRBJ2-1, with D tentatively TRBD2 (5 bases). V dropped 2 bases and J dropped 2 bases, with 16 bases sitting between them. The length of the CDR3 is 16 residues. CDR1 is GTSNPN, CDR2 SVGIG, per germline (reference sequence). The CDR3 DNA is TGTGCCTGGAGTCACGGGATCCAGCGTACCTACAATGAGCAGTTCTTC. Its protein product is CAWSHGIQRTYNEQFF.

V is TRBV9 and J is TRBJ2-3, with 10 bases matching TRBD1. The CDR3 runs 15 residues. Looked up from germline, CDR1 is SGDLS and CDR2 is YYNGEE. The J segment lost 2 bases and the V segment lost 8 bases, leaving 8 bases of the junction unmatched. In DNA form, the CDR3 reads TGTGCCAGTGACAGGGGGCGTTATAACACAGATACGCAGTATTTT. It yields the protein CASDRGRYNTDTQYF.

The chain joins TRBV9 to TRBJ2-1; weak D call: TRBD1 (6 bases). Germline-derived CDR1 and CDR2 are SGDLS and YYNGEE. This CDR3 is 17 amino acids long. Trimming took off 2 bases at V and 1 base at J, with 16 bases between the two ends. The CDR3 loop is CASSVSGVDPSYNEQFF. The CDR3 bases are TGTGCCAGCAGCGTCTCAGGGGTCGATCCATCCTACAATGAGCAGTTCTTC.

This rearrangement joins TRBV5-4 to TRBJ2-3; a possible D gene is TRBD1 (6 bases). Trimming left V 4 bases short and J 2 bases short, with 11 bases between. Germline V lookup: CDR1 SGHNT, CDR2 YYREEE (reference sequence). The CDR3 loop spans 14 amino acids. In DNA, the CDR3 is TGTGCCAGCAGCGAGTACAGGGACACAGATACGCAGTATTTT. Its translation: CASSEYRDTDTQYF.

The rearrangement joins TRBV6-5 to TRBJ1-2; D gene uncertain. Per germline, CDR1 MNHEY and CDR2 SVGAGI. Trimming stripped 8 bases from V and 4 bases from J, with 11 bases between. CDR3 length: 12 amino acids. The CDR3 loop reads CASAVPGYGYTF. The CDR3 region has the DNA TGTGCCAGCGCCGTGCCCGGCTATGGCTACACCTTC.

J is TRBJ1-1 and V is TRBV3-1 (or the pseudogene TRBV3-2); perhaps TRBD1 as D (5 bases). The CDR3 loop spans 14 amino acids. V was clipped by 1 base and J by 6 bases, with 12 bases between them. Germline V gene sequence: CDR1 LGHDT, CDR2 YNNKEL (reference sequence). The chain's CDR3 is CASSQGGTGAEAFF. CDR3 DNA: TGTGCCAGCAGCCAAGGGGGGACTGGGGCTGAAGCTTTCTTT.

The chain has TRBV5-4 and TRBJ2-7, with 11 bases lining up with TRBD2. There are 14 residues in the CDR3. Looked up from germline, CDR1 is SGHNT and CDR2 is YYREEE (reference sequence). Trimming cost V 4 bases and J 4 bases; bases outside gene matches: 4. The CDR3 DNA reads TGTGCCAGCAGCCCCGGGACTAGCGGTTACGAGCAGTACTTC. Protein sequence: CASSPGTSGYEQYF.

The sample holds a few counts of this clone. The gene calls are TRBV6-1 and TRBJ1-5; no clear D. Trimming cost V 3 bases and J 6 bases, with 12 bases left between them. The CDR3 is 14 residues long. The germline V gene has CDR1 MNHNS and CDR2 SASEGT. The CDR3 sequence: CASSDAGGGQPQHF. The CDR3 nucleotides are TGTGCCAGCAGTGATGCGGGCGGCGGTCAGCCCCAGCATTTT.

This chain connects TRBV2 to TRBJ2-7; no clear D gene. The CDR3 has 13 residues. CDR1 and CDR2 (germline): SNHLY, FYNNEI. V was trimmed by 3 bases and J by 3 bases, leaving 9 bases between them. This chain's CDR3 is CASSEGQLYEQYF. CDR3 nucleotides: TGTGCCAGCAGTGAGGGCCAGCTCTACGAGCAGTACTTC.

Written as DNA, the CDR3 is TGTGCCAGTAGTATACCGGGGGAATACACTGAAGCTTTCTTT. Translation: CASSIPGEYTEAFF. The chain combines TRBV19 with TRBJ1-1; a weak D match, TRBD1 (5 bases). The V and J ends lost 2 bases and 3 bases respectively, with 10 bases between them. The CDR3 has 14 residues. Looked up from germline, CDR1 is LNHDA and CDR2 is SQIVND (reference sequence).

The chain combines TRBV19 with TRBJ2-2; tentative D call: TRBD1 (5 bases). The ends were cut back, 6 bases at V and 4 bases at J, with 12 bases in the middle. This CDR3 is 14 amino acids long. Germline-derived CDR1 and CDR2 are LNHDA and SQIVND (reference sequence). CDR3 protein: CASSEQASTGELFF. In nucleotides, the CDR3 is TGTGCCAGTAGCGAACAGGCAAGCACCGGGGAGCTGTTTTTT.

The chain couples TRBV12-3 or TRBV12-4 to TRBJ1-1; TRBD1 agrees at 7 bases. V lost 6 bases, J lost 7 bases, and 5 bases stayed unmatched. This CDR3 region has 12 residues. The CDR3 region has the DNA TGTGCCAGCAGCGCCGGGACAGTTGAAGCTTTCTTT. This translates into CASSAGTVEAFF.

This chain connects TRBV5-1 to TRBJ1-1; no clear D gene. Trimming removed 5 bases from V and 3 bases from J, with 11 bases in between. CDR3 size: 13 residues. Germline CDR1 reads SGHRS; CDR2 reads YFSETQ. For the CDR3, the DNA is TGCGCCAGCAGACGGGAATCGGACACTGAAGCTTTCTTT. Protein sequence: CASRRESDTEAFF.